Listed here is a single T cell receptor beta chain. This sample was taken from a study of blood T cell repertoires in COVID-19. This CDR3 is built from 15 residues. Germline CDR1 and CDR2: LNHDA and SQIVND (reference sequence). Between the trimmed V and J ends, which lost 4 bases and 4 bases, there was a span of 13 bases. This table comes from immunoSEQ multiplex PCR, and its TCRdb copy is limited to in-frame clones, with some not included. The table has 200,000 to 250,000 clones, around 83% seen once. Sequenced input: peripheral blood. The receptor's source is a man aged 30 to 39 who had recovered from COVID-19. This chain uses TRBV19 with TRBJ1-4; D may be TRBD1 (5 bases). The CDR3 DNA sequence: TGTGCCAGTAGTACAACAGGACAAAATAATGAAAAACTGTTTTTT. This gives the protein CASSTTGQNNEKLFF.